A selection of T cell receptor beta chains follows, all from one sample in a study of T cells in Graves' hyperthyroidism and ophthalmopathy. TCRdb reanalysed the multiplex PCR reads using MiXCR and keeps one entry per CDR3 protein. This sample has some 550,000 distinct CDR3 sequences; around 20% occur once, and the top ten carry approximately 26%. The specimen was blood. These receptors were collected from a man aged 18 to 30 with Graves' hyperthyroidism. Both conserved end residues are part of each CDR3.

J: TRBJ1-5
V: TRBV2
CDR3: CAGNRGRNQPQHF

J: TRBJ2-2
V: TRBV28
CDR3: CASSLQGYTGELFF

J: TRBJ2-5
V: TRBV19
CDR3: CASSTTPTATWETQYF

J: TRBJ2-2
V: TRBV6-1
CDR3: CASSVAGGLVGELFF

J: TRBJ2-7
V: TRBV6-5
CDR3: CASSYGDRGKQYF

J: TRBJ1-5
V: TRBV19
CDR3: CASSPLDSYNQPQHF

J: TRBJ1-2
V: TRBV6-1
CDR3: CASSMDRGAHGYTF

J: TRBJ1-5
V: TRBV30
CDR3: CAWSTGKNQPQHF

J: TRBJ1-1
V: TRBV15
CDR3: CATSRGGTGGALNTEAFF

J: TRBJ1-1
V: TRBV6-4
CDR3: CASVVQEVGCTEAFF

J: TRBJ1-2
V: TRBV12-3/TRBV12-4
CDR3: CASSLSPLLTGLYGYTF

J: TRBJ1-5
V: TRBV28
CDR3: CASSLFSPRQGPNQPQHF

J: TRBJ2-2
V: TRBV12-5
CDR3: CASGLGGTVTGELFF

J: TRBJ2-2
V: TRBV20-1
CDR3: CSARDPGTGELFF

J: TRBJ1-1
V: TRBV28
CDR3: CASNFFTEAFF

J: TRBJ2-7
V: TRBV7-9
CDR3: CASSRDPGQSYEQYF

J: TRBJ2-7
V: TRBV28
CDR3: CASSLVPGLREEQYF